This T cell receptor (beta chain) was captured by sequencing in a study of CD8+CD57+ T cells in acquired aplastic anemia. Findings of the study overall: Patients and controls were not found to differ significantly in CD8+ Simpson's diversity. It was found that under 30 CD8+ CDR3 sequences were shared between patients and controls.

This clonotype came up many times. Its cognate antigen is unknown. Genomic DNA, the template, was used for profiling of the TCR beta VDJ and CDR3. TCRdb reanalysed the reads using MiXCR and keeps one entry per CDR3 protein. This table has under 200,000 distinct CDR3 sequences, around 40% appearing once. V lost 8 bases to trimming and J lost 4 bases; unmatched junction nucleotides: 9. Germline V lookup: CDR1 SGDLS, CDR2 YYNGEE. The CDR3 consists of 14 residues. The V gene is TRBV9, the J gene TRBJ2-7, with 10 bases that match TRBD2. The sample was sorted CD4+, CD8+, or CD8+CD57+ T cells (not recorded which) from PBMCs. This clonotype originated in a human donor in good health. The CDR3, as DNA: TGTGCCAGTAGCTCGGGACTAGCGTTATACGAGCAGTACTTC. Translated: CASSSGLALYEQYF.